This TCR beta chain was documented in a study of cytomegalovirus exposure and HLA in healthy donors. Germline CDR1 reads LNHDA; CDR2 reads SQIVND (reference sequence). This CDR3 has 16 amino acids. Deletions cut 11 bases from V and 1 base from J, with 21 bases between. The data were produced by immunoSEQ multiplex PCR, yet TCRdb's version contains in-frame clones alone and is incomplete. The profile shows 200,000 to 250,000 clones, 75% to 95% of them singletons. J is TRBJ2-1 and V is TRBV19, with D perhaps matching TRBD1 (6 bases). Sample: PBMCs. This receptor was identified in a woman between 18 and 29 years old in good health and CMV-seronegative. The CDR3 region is CAETSLGGGSYNEQFF. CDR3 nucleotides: TGTGCCGAGACTTCGTTAGGGGGTGGTTCCTACAATGAGCAGTTCTTC.